The subject of this entry is one T cell receptor (beta chain). The target of this receptor is not known. Base-call qualities are not available, and no considerably larger clone is one nucleotide away. These data belong to a study of beta chain features in type 1 diabetes (dated by TCRdb to between 2018 and 2020). With regard to the full study: No differences in mean age, gender distribution, total cell number or subset yield were found between patients and healthy donors. Regulatory and stem cell-like memory subsets were isolated from only 8 patients and about eight healthy donors, whereas naive and central memory subsets came from all 30 or so donors. In the study, TCRB repertoires of sorted circulating CD4+ T cell subsets from recently diagnosed type 1 diabetes patients were compared with those of matched healthy donors. A total of roughly 100,000,000 sorted cells were examined across all samples, and the number of cells per subset was strongly correlated with RNA yield.

The High Capacity cDNA Reverse Transcription Kit was used to reverse transcribe all of the isolated RNA, meaning that expressed TCRB transcripts were what got sequenced. Naive, central memory and regulatory T cell samples underwent deep immunoSEQ sequencing, averaging roughly 3.4 million total reads per sample. Sorted cells were lysed in RLT buffer and RNA was extracted with DNase-treated RNeasy Micro or Mini kits, depending on cell number. Each cell subset was processed separately to prevent cross-contamination, with patient and healthy donor samples processed together. Using the immunoSEQ multiplex PCR, TCRB sequences were amplified from cDNA into 87-bp fragments spanning the CDR3 region. The amplicons were sequenced using the Illumina HiSeq platform. As for the authors' bioinformatics: Synthetic template baselines were used to correct PCR bias computationally, reads within Hamming distance 2 were collapsed, and singletons that could not be merged were discarded. Reads were aligned against IMGT to assign V, D and J genes, CDR3 length and insertions or deletions at six rearrangement sites. Within each subset, clonotype counts were normalized to sorted cell number, and only after that were true diversity and Gini coefficients computed with the tcR R package. The overlap coefficient, calculated on TCRB nucleotide sequences, was used to quantify repertoire sharing. Out-of-frame TCRB sequences from naive cells were analyzed as a proxy for the pre-selection repertoire. This immuneACCESS table, as held by TCRdb, lists in-frame sequences with V and J called but not all clones. Of the missing ones, under half trace to an unresolved V gene in checked studies; the others have no known cause. That table supplies the V and J calls and clone size; D and trimming were determined from the DNA. In this sample the table shows fewer than 450,000 clones, roughly 13% of which occur a single time. Approximately 0.016% of the sample lies in the top ten.

Beyond this particular receptor, the publication reports: Type 1 diabetes patients showed a moderate but significant shortening of TCRB CDR3 length in all four CD4+ subsets. Shorter templates might have been favored by PCR, but patient and control samples were amplified and corrected together, so both groups would have been affected equally by any skew. Naive, central memory and regulatory TCRB repertoires appeared to be more alike among patients than among healthy donors. Only small numbers of individuals were included in the HLA sub-analyses, which left unresolved whether HLA type had any influence on TCRB rearrangement. At VDJ recombination sites, type 1 diabetes patients had fewer insertions and more deleted nucleotides, which implies abnormalities in thymic rearrangement. Because cDNA was sequenced instead of genomic DNA, highly expressing activated cells could be over-represented, though the groups showed no difference in activation or CD3 levels.

Each donor gave one peripheral blood draw, averaging roughly 120 mL, which was collected into heparinised tubes. Using a panel that included CD45RO, CCR7, CD25, CD127, CD95 and CD27, naive, central memory, regulatory and stem cell-like memory CD4+ T cells were sorted on a BD FACSAria II. All sorted populations exceeded 95% purity. Right away, PBMCs were isolated by Lymphoprep density gradient centrifugation and were stained directly, with no culture step. Samples were stained and sorted in pairs, with one healthy donor and one patient per experiment, so that batch effects were minimized. Sample: naive CD4+ T cells from blood. The cell subset or site label here, explained by the study, means: true naive CD4+ T cells. The receptor was derived from a young woman with type 1 diabetes.

The CDR3 region has the sequence CASRWLAEETQYF. Read as DNA, the sequence is TGTGCCAGCAGATGGCTAGCGGAAGAGACCCAGTACTTC. The V and J genes are TRBV11-2 and TRBJ2-5, with 7 middle bases fitting TRBD2. According to the germline V gene, CDR1 reads SGHAT and CDR2 reads FQNNGV. The V end gives up 6 bases and the J end 3 bases, leaving 4 bases in the junction not matched to a gene. Including cysteine and phenylalanine, the CDR3 has 13 amino acids. Only the CDR3 region is kept as DNA, spanning 39 bases read in frame from base 1.